There are a few counts of the clone carrying this T cell receptor (beta chain). What it recognizes is unknown. Deletions cut 4 bases from V and 3 bases from J, with 15 bases between. The germline V gene encodes CDR1 SGHRS and CDR2 YFSETQ. The CDR3 is 15 residues long. Profiling that covered TCR beta VDJ and CDR3 relied on genomic DNA as its template. TCRdb redid the calling of the reads with MiXCR, one entry per CDR3 protein. This sample has some 220,000 distinct CDR3 sequences, with 30% to 40% found just once. The sample originates from a study of CD8+CD57+ T cells in acquired aplastic anemia. About the research overall: Sorted CD4+ and CD8+ cell DNA averaged 3.2 ug. Where healthy donors were concerned, CD4+ cells averaged about 10 million reads.

Study-level points and caveats: Researchers reported that CD8+ Simpson's diversity was not significantly different in patients versus controls.

This TCR derives from a human donor in good health, serving as a control. The sequenced sample was sorted CD4+, CD8+, or CD8+CD57+ T cells (not recorded which) from PBMCs. The chain recombines TRBV5-1 with TRBJ2-3; D call uncertain. CDR3: CASSPPAGGTDTQYF. CDR3 DNA: TGCGCCAGCAGCCCCCCGGCCGGCGGAACAGATACGCAGTATTTT.